Below are 17 T cell receptor beta chains sequenced from a single sample in a study of post-analysis software for immune sequencing data. Study observations and caveats: Controls showed lower frequencies than patients for roughly five TRBV segments, and TRBV5-6, TRBV5-1 and TRBV20-1 were among these.

Antigens for these TCRs are unknown. Researchers reported that TCR beta cDNA libraries carried unique molecular identifiers. TCRdb reprocessed the PCR reads with MiXCR, giving one entry per CDR3 protein. The sample includes fewer than 600,000 distinct CDR3 sequences, around 40% seen only once; the top ten take around 10%. The source material was blood. Receptors were obtained from a girl under 18 with multiple sclerosis.

This clonotype was seen a few times. The genes are TRBV29-1 and TRBJ2-7; 12 bases match TRBD2. The V segment lost 1 base and the J segment 4 bases; nucleotides outside the gene matches: 17. This CDR3 is built from 19 residues. Germline CDR1 reads SQVTM; CDR2 reads ANQGSEA. Written as DNA, the CDR3 is TGCAGCGTTGAAGTGGGGTACAGGGGGCGACTAGCGGGAGTGTACGAGCAGTACTTC. This gives the protein CSVEVGYRGRLAGVYEQYF.

This rearrangement joins TRBV7-9 to TRBJ2-1; D not certain. The CDR3 has 14 amino acids. The V gene's germline CDR1 is SEHNR and CDR2 FQNEAQ (reference sequence). Deletions cut 3 bases from V and 8 bases from J, with 14 bases between. This chain's CDR3 is CASSFGRSTDEQFF. CDR3 DNA sequence: TGTGCCAGCAGCTTCGGTCGGAGTACCGATGAGCAGTTCTTC.

The chain has TRBV27 and TRBJ1-1; possible D gene TRBD1, 5 bases. V was pared by 5 bases and J by 1 base, with 11 bases between. This CDR3 region has 14 residues. CDR1 and CDR2 from the germline V gene are MNHEY and SMNVEV (reference sequence). CDR3 in DNA: TGTGCCAGCAGTAGAACAGGTGAGAACACTGAAGCTTTCTTT. Protein sequence: CASSRTGENTEAFF.

This rearrangement joins TRBV5-1 to TRBJ1-6; D might be TRBD1 (5 bases). In germline, CDR1 is SGHRS, CDR2 YFSETQ. V gave up 4 bases and J gave up 7 bases, with 15 bases separating them. The CDR3 has 15 residues. CDR3 sequence: CASSPDGTSNSPLHF. CDR3 bases: TGCGCCAGCAGCCCCGATGGGACGTCGAATTCACCCCTCCACTTT.

The V gene is TRBV20-1, the J gene TRBJ2-5, with D possibly being TRBD1 (6 bases). V lost 3 bases, J lost 0 bases, and 14 bases lay in between. The CDR3 contains 15 residues. Per the germline V gene, CDR1 is DFQATT and CDR2 is SNEGSKA (reference sequence). The CDR3 reads CSARSQGLHQETQYF. As DNA, the CDR3 is TGCAGTGCTAGGTCGCAGGGGCTCCACCAAGAGACCCAGTACTTC.

The chain couples TRBV25-1 to TRBJ2-1; D possibly corresponds to TRBD2 (6 bases). Germline V gene lookup returns CDR1 MGHDK and CDR2 SYGVNS. V lost 4 bases and J lost 2, with 12 bases in between. The CDR3 is 15 amino acids. The CDR3 DNA sequence: TGTGCCAGCAGTGGACTAGGAAAACCCTACAATGAGCAGTTCTTC. This codes for CASSGLGKPYNEQFF.

J is TRBJ2-5 and V is TRBV20-1, with D perhaps being TRBD1 or TRBD2 (5 bases each). V was shortened by 0 bases and J by 2 bases, with 13 bases between the two germline ends. This CDR3 comprises 15 residues. The germline gives CDR1 DFQATT, CDR2 SNEGSKA (reference sequence). The CDR3: CSARDARGRQETQYF. CDR3 DNA sequence: TGCAGTGCTAGAGATGCGAGGGGACGGCAAGAGACCCAGTACTTC.

The gene calls are TRBV20-1 and TRBJ2-5; D call uncertain. CDR3 length equals 12 residues. Germline values: CDR1 DFQATT, CDR2 SNEGSKA (reference sequence). The V end lost 5 bases, the J end lost 2 bases, and 9 bases lay between the germline ends. CDR3 nucleotides: TGCAGTGCTTTAGAGAAACAAGAGACCCAGTACTTC. Its protein product is CSALEKQETQYF.

A note on this clonotype: At one boundary the junction diverges from the germline segment, which might be a read error. The chain links TRBV7-6 to TRBJ2-5; D is perhaps TRBD2 (5 bases). The CDR3 has 16 amino acids. CDR1 is SGHVS, CDR2 FNYEAQ, per germline. CDR3 amino acids: CASSFRTSNGWETQHF. Here the CDR3 DNA reads TGTGCCAGCAGCTTCCGCACGTCCAATGGGTGGGAGACCCAGCACTTC.

V and J are TRBV6-2 or TRBV6-3 and TRBJ2-5, with D hard to call. V lost 0 bases, J lost 1 base, and 12 bases lay in between. Looked up from germline, CDR1 is MNHEY and CDR2 is SVGEGT. This CDR3 contains 16 residues. The CDR3 nucleotides read TGTGCCAGCAGTTACTCGACTTCGGCTCTCCAAGAGACCCAGTACTTC. This encodes CASSYSTSALQETQYF.

To note about this clonotype: Possible read error: a much larger clone is one base away. The rearrangement uses TRBV28 and TRBJ2-1; possible D gene TRBD2, 5 bases. V lost 6 bases and J 9 bases, leaving 15 bases between the germline ends. Germline CDR1 reads MDHEN; CDR2 reads SYDVKM. The CDR3 length is 13 residues. For the CDR3, the DNA is TGTGCCAGCAGGCCGTCTACTAGTATTGAGCAGTTCTTC. Protein: CASRPSTSIEQFF.

The chain recombines TRBV29-1 with TRBJ1-5, with D possibly matching TRBD1 (6 bases). Between the trimmed V and J ends, which lost 5 bases and 4 bases, there was a span of 18 bases. Germline CDR1 is SQVTM and CDR2 is ANQGSEA. The CDR3 is made up of 15 amino acids. The chain's CDR3 is CSVSTGTLGNQPQHF. In nucleotides, the CDR3 is TGCAGCGTTTCAACCGGGACATTGGGTAATCAGCCCCAGCATTTT.

This clonotype came up a few times. Sequence at one end of the junction differs from germline and may be a read error. The chain joins TRBV24-1 to TRBJ2-6; D may be TRBD1 or TRBD2 (5 bases each). The CDR3 is made up of 17 amino acids. Germline assignment: CDR1 KGHDR and CDR2 SFDVKD. CDR3 DNA sequence: TGTGCCACCAGTGATGGCCATGAGGGGTCTGGGGCCAACGTCCGGACTTTC. Translated: CATSDGHEGSGANVRTF.

This clonotype appeared many times. The V gene is TRBV12-3 or TRBV12-4, the J gene TRBJ1-2, with 8 nucleotides matching TRBD1. This CDR3 contains 13 residues. With V trimmed by 0 bases and J by 8 bases, 2 bases remained unmatched. The CDR3 protein is CASSLATGVGYTF. CDR3 sequence (DNA): TGTGCCAGCAGTTTAGCGACAGGGGTCGGCTACACCTTC.

This clonotype was found a few times. The chain joins TRBV10-3 to TRBJ1-1, with D perhaps matching TRBD1 (5 bases). This CDR3 has 14 residues. CDR1 is ENHRY and CDR2 is SYGVKD in the germline V gene. Trimming cost V 10 bases and J 5 bases, with 20 bases left between them. CDR3 residues: CATAGDGESTEAFF. The CDR3 DNA reads TGTGCCACGGCCGGGGACGGAGAGAGTACTGAAGCTTTCTTT.

This clonotype was seen only once. The genes are TRBV4-2 and TRBJ2-5; 8 nucleotides line up with TRBD1. The J call could be wrong; TRBJ2-7 is a better fit for the DNA end. CDR3 length equals 15 residues. In germline, CDR1 is LGHNA, CDR2 YNFKEQ. DNA for the CDR3: TGTGCCAGCAGCCCCGACAGGGGACCAAGCTACGAGCAGTACTTC. This encodes CASSPDRGPSYEQYF.

This chain uses TRBV29-1 with TRBJ2-1, with 10 bases that match TRBD2. The CDR3 extends over 16 amino acids. Germline trimming cut 8 bases from V and 0 bases from J; bases unmatched to any gene: 10. Germline CDR1 reads SQVTM; CDR2 reads ANQGSEA. The CDR3 region is CSLGLGLASSYNEQFF. Here the CDR3 DNA reads TGCAGCCTTGGGCTGGGACTAGCGAGCTCCTACAATGAGCAGTTCTTC.